This T cell receptor beta chain appears in the sequencing data of a study of blood T cell repertoires in COVID-19. Authors' methods: Quantification of nucleated cells was approximated via reference gene primer amplification. Assay used: immunoSEQ multiplex PCR; TCRdb lists only in-frame clones, some missing. Clonal size and the V and J genes are those of that table, whereas D and trimming came from the DNA. The sample includes approximately 230,000 clones, about 89% of them seen just once. Trimming cost V 0 bases and J 4 bases, with 9 bases left between them. Germline CDR1 and CDR2: MNHEY and SVGEGT. The CDR3 consists of 14 residues.

J is TRBJ1-1 and V is TRBV6-2 or TRBV6-3; D possibly corresponds to TRBD1 (5 bases). The material sequenced was PBMCs or T cells enriched from blood (not recorded which). This clonotype originated in a woman under 40 who had recovered from COVID-19. The CDR3 DNA reads TGTGCCAGCAGTTACTCGGTCAGGGTCACTGAAGCTTTCTTT. Protein: CASSYSVRVTEAFF.